This TCR beta chain was captured by sequencing in a study of monozygotic twins with inflammatory bowel disease (dated by TCRdb to about 2019). About the study as a whole: In total, 30 or so monozygotic twin pairs made up the full study: 19 Danish pairs, all IBD-discordant, plus nine German pairs, of which four were IBD-concordant and five were IBD-discordant. Disease-associated traits were sought mainly through comparisons between IBD patients and their genetically identical healthy co-twins within discordant pairs. Each individual had, on average, about 151 000 unique TCRalpha sequences and 181 000 unique TCRbeta sequences available for analysis. What the work shows at the level of the full study, not this receptor alone: Differing immunosuppressive treatments among patients may have added background noise and inter-individual variability to the repertoires. No single strong signal or clonotype linked to IBD turned up in the results, so the idea that one exists was not supported. The analysis was unable to tell different T cell subtypes apart. Repertoire similarity did not differ between concordant and discordant twins, which could be due to limited statistical power. A decrease in TCRbeta repertoire diversity, as measured by inverse Simpson index, was observed in IBD patients compared with their healthy co-twins. Fewer clonotypes were shared with other individuals by IBD patients than by healthy twins, most markedly in patients showing signs of disease activity.

About this clonotype: It lacks a known antigen.

Libraries were prepared through 5' RACE. The input for every TCR library was around 3,600 ng of total RNA. For each sample, cDNA synthesis with SMARTScribe reverse transcriptase was split into eight separate reactions. Unique molecular identifiers containing a 6-nucleotide sample barcode were introduced through template switching during cDNA synthesis. TCRalpha and TCRbeta cDNA was amplified by two nested PCRs of roughly 15 and 9 cycles, with bead purification after each PCR. Before amplification, the cDNA was treated with uracil DNA-glycosylase and purified using the QIAquick PCR purification kit. The second PCR added Illumina TruSeq-compatible adapters along with sample-specific barcodes. TapeStation and Qubit were used to check library quality and concentration, and around 5.3 ng of each library was pooled. Sequencing of the pooled libraries was done on an Illumina HiSeq2500 single-index Rapid Run using custom sequencing primers and 2 x 100 bp reads. Per the authors' processing: MiGEC version 1.2.6 was used for UMI-based consensus assembly, which corrected PCR and sequencing errors. MiXCR version 2.1.1 was used for V(D)J alignment, clonotype assembly and CDR3 extraction. To normalise gene usage, clonotype sharing and MAIT/NKT TCR abundance, the analysis used the top 1000, 10 000 and 20 000 clonotypes per sample. After downsampling to 27 000 UMIs, diversity was calculated as the inverse Simpson index using the vegan R package. Statistical testing used paired Mann-Whitney U tests on the discordant twin pairs and applied Benjamini-Hochberg correction for multiple testing. After TCRdb reprocessed the reads, each CDR3 protein sequence was kept as one row, without DNA. It is TCRdb's table, rather than the study itself, that gives the V and J calls and clone size. The record for this sample contains more than 120,000 distinct CDR3 sequences. The leading ten clones occupy roughly 2.5% of the sample.

From each donor, a 2.5 ml peripheral blood sample was drawn into PAXgene tubes and stored at -80 degrees C. Total RNA was isolated from whole blood with the PAXgene blood miRNA kit on an automated QIAcube, without T cell sorting. Peripheral blood from monozygotic twin pairs concordant or discordant for inflammatory bowel disease was subjected to deep TCRalpha and TCRbeta repertoire profiling with unique molecular barcoding. Smoking habits were recorded for all twin pairs, with individuals classified as current, former or never smokers. Sequencing was carried out using blood. The receptor's source is a human donor with ulcerative colitis or Crohn's disease, or a healthy co-twin of an affected twin (not recorded which).

CDR3 protein: CSAKKSGLAGGNQYF. The sequence joins TRBV20-1 to TRBJ2-5; the D call from TCRdb, TRBD2, cannot be confirmed without DNA. From its cysteine to its phenylalanine, the CDR3 spans 15 amino acids. No DNA accompanies this entry. CDR1 and CDR2 are read off the germline V gene (reference sequence) as DFQATT and SNEGSKA.